Listed below are T cell receptor beta chains from one sample, sequenced in a study of cytomegalovirus exposure and HLA in healthy donors. The assay was immunoSEQ multiplex PCR, and TCRdb's table has in-frame clones only and misses some. The sample has roughly 80,000 clones, approximately 84% seen once. Material for sequencing was PBMCs. These receptors all stem from a woman in her 50s in good health and CMV-seronegative. Both conserved end residues are part of each CDR3. Fields, in order: clone size, V gene, D gene, J gene, CDR3 DNA, CDR3 protein. D genes are given only for firm matches. Only part of the rows carry a size: once, few, many, or a class if the clone is expanded.

size: -; V: TRBV19; D: -; J: TRBJ2-1; DNA: TGTGCCAGTAGTATAGATCAGGGCAGCAATGAGCAGTTCTTC; CDR3: CASSIDQGSNEQFF
size: -; V: TRBV5-1; D: TRBD1; J: TRBJ2-1; DNA: TGCGCCAGCAGCTTGCCTAACAGGGGGCGCGACAATGAGCAGTTCTTC; CDR3: CASSLPNRGRDNEQFF
size: once; V: TRBV7-9; D: -; J: TRBJ1-2; DNA: TGTGCCAGCAGCTTGAGGGAAAACTATGGCTACACCTTC; CDR3: CASSLRENYGYTF
size: -; V: TRBV7-3; D: TRBD1; J: TRBJ2-1; DNA: TGTGCCAGCAGCCGCGACAGGGGCTATGAGCAGTTCTTC; CDR3: CASSRDRGYEQFF
size: -; V: TRBV5-1; D: TRBD2; J: TRBJ2-7; DNA: TGCGCCAGCAGCTTGCGGGAGGACGAGCAGTACTTC; CDR3: CASSLREDEQYF
size: few; V: TRBV7-9; D: TRBD1; J: TRBJ1-5; DNA: TGTGCCAGCAGCTTAGTAGGAGGGGGACAGGTCAATCAGCCCCAGCATTTT; CDR3: CASSLVGGGQVNQPQHF
size: few; V: TRBV6-1; D: TRBD1; J: TRBJ1-2; DNA: TGTGCCAGCAGCACAGGGGCCACCAACCACTATGGCTACACCTTC; CDR3: CASSTGATNHYGYTF
size: -; V: TRBV27; D: TRBD1; J: TRBJ1-4; DNA: TGTGCCAGCAGTGCGGACAGGGGGACTAATGAAAAACTGTTTTTT; CDR3: CASSADRGTNEKLFF
size: -; V: TRBV7-7; D: TRBD2; J: TRBJ2-3; DNA: TGTGCTAGCAGCCGGACTAGCGGGGGGGCAGATACGCAGTATTTT; CDR3: CASSRTSGGADTQYF
size: -; V: TRBV6-5; D: TRBD1; J: TRBJ1-1; DNA: TGTGCCAGCAATCAGCCGGGACAGGGCCTTGAAGCTTTCTTT; CDR3: CASNQPGQGLEAFF
size: -; V: TRBV19; D: -; J: TRBJ1-5; DNA: TGTGCCAGTAGTATAAATGGTGCGGCCGATCCGACCCCAAATAGCAATCAGCCCCAGCATTTT; CDR3: CASSINGAADPTPNSNQPQHF
size: -; V: TRBV9; D: -; J: TRBJ2-1; DNA: TGTGCCAGCAGCGTAGGTGGTAGTCTTAGCGTGAATGAGCAGTTCTTC; CDR3: CASSVGGSLSVNEQFF
size: -; V: TRBV7-3; D: TRBD2; J: TRBJ2-3; DNA: TGTGCCAGCAGCCCCGTCGGGCGGGAGAATCCAGATACGCAGTATTTT; CDR3: CASSPVGRENPDTQYF
size: -; V: TRBV7-9; D: -; J: TRBJ2-7; DNA: TGTGCCAGCAGCTTAACCCGCAGCTCAGAGGGGCAGTACTTC; CDR3: CASSLTRSSEGQYF
size: few; V: TRBV6-5; D: -; J: TRBJ2-2; DNA: TGTGCCAGCATAAACACCGGGGAGCTGTTTTTT; CDR3: CASINTGELFF
size: -; V: TRBV5-1; D: -; J: TRBJ1-1; DNA: TGCGCCAGCAGCCTCAGGGTTCTTACTGAAGCTTTCTTT; CDR3: CASSLRVLTEAFF
size: -; V: TRBV28; D: TRBD1; J: TRBJ1-6; DNA: TGTGCCAGCAGCTCCGGAGGGGGCGAATCACCCCTCCACTTT; CDR3: CASSSGGGESPLHF
size: -; V: TRBV7-8; D: TRBD1; J: TRBJ1-5; DNA: TGTGCCAGCAGCTTAGAGTCGACAGGGCGCAATCAGCCCCAGCATTTT; CDR3: CASSLESTGRNQPQHF
size: -; V: TRBV6-1; D: -; J: TRBJ2-5; DNA: TGTGCCAGCAGTGTCGGACAGTACCAAGAGACCCAGTACTTC; CDR3: CASSVGQYQETQYF
size: -; V: TRBV7-9; D: TRBD1; J: TRBJ1-1; DNA: TGTGCCAGCAGCTTAGGGGTCAGGGGGCGAGGGGCTGAAGCTTTCTTT; CDR3: CASSLGVRGRGAEAFF
size: -; V: TRBV4-1; D: TRBD2; J: TRBJ2-3; DNA: TGCGCCAGCAGCCACCGATTAGCGGGGGGCACAGATACGCAGTATTTT; CDR3: CASSHRLAGGTDTQYF
size: -; V: TRBV7-2; D: TRBD1; J: TRBJ2-3; DNA: TGTGCCAGCAGCTCCTGGACAGGGTTGGCAGATACGCAGTATTTT; CDR3: CASSSWTGLADTQYF
size: -; V: TRBV14; D: -; J: TRBJ2-2; DNA: TGTGCCAGCAGCCAAGATGGGACTTACAGGACGACGGCCGGGGAGCTGTTTTTT; CDR3: CASSQDGTYRTTAGELFF
size: -; V: TRBV5-4; D: -; J: TRBJ1-2; DNA: TGTGCCAGCAGCTCCTACCTCAGGGGCCCCTATGGCTACACCTTC; CDR3: CASSSYLRGPYGYTF
size: -; V: TRBV10-3; D: TRBD1; J: TRBJ2-3; DNA: TGTGCCATCAGTAACCCCCCCGGGACAGGGGATGTCGGCACAGATACGCAGTATTTT; CDR3: CAISNPPGTGDVGTDTQYF
size: -; V: TRBV7-9; D: TRBD1; J: TRBJ1-2; DNA: TGTGCCAGCAGCAACACCCACAGGGACAGCCTTTATGGCTACACCTTC; CDR3: CASSNTHRDSLYGYTF
size: -; V: TRBV5-4; D: -; J: TRBJ1-1; DNA: TGTGCCAGCAGCTTGAGGGGGGGGAGCACTGAAGCTTTCTTT; CDR3: CASSLRGGSTEAFF
size: -; V: TRBV7-2; D: TRBD2; J: TRBJ2-3; DNA: TGTGCCAGCAGCTTACAAACTAGCGGGGGAAGAGATACGCAGTATTTT; CDR3: CASSLQTSGGRDTQYF
size: -; V: TRBV6-5; D: -; J: TRBJ1-6; DNA: TGTGCCAGCAGTGCCGTGGGAGTAAATAATTCACCCCTCCACTTT; CDR3: CASSAVGVNNSPLHF
size: -; V: TRBV5-1; D: TRBD2; J: TRBJ2-7; DNA: TGCGCCAGCAGTTACGGGACTAGCAGTTACGAGCAGTACTTC; CDR3: CASSYGTSSYEQYF
size: -; V: TRBV5-6; D: TRBD1; J: TRBJ1-3; DNA: TGTGCCAGCAGCCGGGACAGCGGGAGCTCTGGAAACACCATATATTTT; CDR3: CASSRDSGSSGNTIYF
size: -; V: TRBV6-1; D: -; J: TRBJ2-7; DNA: TGTGCCATAAAGGACAGCGTTCGTTACGAGCAGTACTTC; CDR3: CAIKDSVRYEQYF
size: -; V: TRBV27; D: TRBD1; J: TRBJ2-1; DNA: TGTGCCAGCAGTCTCCCCGGGACAGCCTACAATGAGCAGTTCTTC; CDR3: CASSLPGTAYNEQFF
size: -; V: TRBV5-1; D: TRBD2; J: TRBJ2-5; DNA: TGCGCCAGCAGCTTCCATTCTAGCGGGTCACAAGAGACCCAGTACTTC; CDR3: CASSFHSSGSQETQYF
size: -; V: TRBV19; D: TRBD2; J: TRBJ2-2; DNA: TGTGCCAGTAGTATGTCGGGGGAGGGCACCGGGGAGCTGTTTTTT; CDR3: CASSMSGEGTGELFF
size: few; V: TRBV10-2; D: TRBD2; J: TRBJ2-3; DNA: TGCGCCAGCAGTGAACAGCGGGAGGTAGATACGCAGTATTTT; CDR3: CASSEQREVDTQYF
size: -; V: TRBV5-6; D: -; J: TRBJ2-2; DNA: TGTGCCAGCAGCCTAAAGGGGCGGTACACCGGGGAGCTGTTTTTT; CDR3: CASSLKGRYTGELFF
size: -; V: TRBV7-2; D: -; J: TRBJ1-1; DNA: TGTGCCAGCAGCATCCGACAAGTGAACACTGAAGCTTTCTTT; CDR3: CASSIRQVNTEAFF
size: -; V: TRBV5-4; D: TRBD1; J: TRBJ2-3; DNA: TGTGCCAGCAGCTCCAAACAGGGGGCGCGCACAGATACGCAGTATTTT; CDR3: CASSSKQGARTDTQYF
size: -; V: TRBV5-1; D: TRBD2; J: TRBJ2-3; DNA: TGCGCCAGCAGCCCGCTTTTAGGCGGGGGGGATACAGATACGCAGTATTTT; CDR3: CASSPLLGGGDTDTQYF
size: -; V: TRBV9; D: TRBD1; J: TRBJ2-3; DNA: TGTGCCAGCAGCGTAGTACAGGGGGCCACAGATACGCAGTATTTT; CDR3: CASSVVQGATDTQYF
size: -; V: TRBV4-1; D: -; J: TRBJ1-1; DNA: TGCGCCAGCAGCCAATTGCGGGGCCGGGGAGTGAACACTGAAGCTTTCTTT; CDR3: CASSQLRGRGVNTEAFF
size: once; V: TRBV28; D: TRBD1; J: TRBJ2-1; DNA: TGTGCCAGCAGTTTCAGACAGGGGGCGGTTAATGAGCAGTTCTTC; CDR3: CASSFRQGAVNEQFF
size: -; V: TRBV7-9; D: -; J: TRBJ2-3; DNA: TGTGCCAGCAGCCGTTTGGCTAGGCAAAGCACAGATACGCAGTATTTT; CDR3: CASSRLARQSTDTQYF
size: few; V: TRBV7-6; D: TRBD1; J: TRBJ1-1; DNA: TGTGCCAGCAGCCTACAACAGGGGGAAAGCGAGTCTTTCTTT; CDR3: CASSLQQGESESFF
size: -; V: TRBV29-1; D: TRBD2; J: TRBJ2-1; DNA: TGCAGCGCCCTAAGTGATTCTAGCGGGTGGCCCTACAATGAGCAGTTCTTC; CDR3: CSALSDSSGWPYNEQFF
size: -; V: TRBV19; D: TRBD2; J: TRBJ2-2; DNA: TGTGCCAGTAGTGCAATGGTATTCGCTAGCGGGGTTGCGGGGACCGGGGAGCTGTTTTTT; CDR3: CASSAMVFASGVAGTGELFF
size: -; V: TRBV9; D: -; J: TRBJ1-4; DNA: TGTGCCAGCAGCGTAAAGGCGGGGGTCGGTGAAAAACTGTTTTTT; CDR3: CASSVKAGVGEKLFF
size: few; V: TRBV7-9; D: -; J: TRBJ1-4; DNA: TGTGCCAGCAGCTCGTCGAACAGGGACCTGGGTGAAAAACTGTTTTTT; CDR3: CASSSSNRDLGEKLFF
size: -; V: TRBV25-1; D: -; J: TRBJ1-6; DNA: TGTGCCACCCCGGGACATCAGATTAATTCACCCCTCCACTTT; CDR3: CATPGHQINSPLHF